Listed here is a single T cell receptor (beta chain). The antigen is unknown. TCRdb used MiXCR to reprocess the RT-PCR reads, holding one entry per CDR3 protein. The data show roughly 700,000 distinct CDR3 sequences, 15% to 18% seen once. This specimen belongs to a study of response to subunit inactivated influenza vaccine. Notes on the study in general: Few additional T cells are recruited per seasonal influenza vaccination, authors suggested.

Germline V gene sequence: CDR1 LNHDA, CDR2 SQIVND (reference sequence). The CDR3 totals 15 residues. V lost 7 bases and J lost 2; bases outside the gene matches: 5. This receptor was identified in a man aged 50-60 years who received an inactivated influenza vaccine. Sample: PBMCs from blood, taken 11 to 12 days after vaccination. This rearrangement joins TRBV19 to TRBJ2-3; 11 positions agree with TRBD2. The CDR3 sequence is CASTTSGGHTDTQYF. CDR3 sequence (DNA): TGTGCCAGTACCACTAGCGGGGGCCACACAGATACGCAGTATTTT.